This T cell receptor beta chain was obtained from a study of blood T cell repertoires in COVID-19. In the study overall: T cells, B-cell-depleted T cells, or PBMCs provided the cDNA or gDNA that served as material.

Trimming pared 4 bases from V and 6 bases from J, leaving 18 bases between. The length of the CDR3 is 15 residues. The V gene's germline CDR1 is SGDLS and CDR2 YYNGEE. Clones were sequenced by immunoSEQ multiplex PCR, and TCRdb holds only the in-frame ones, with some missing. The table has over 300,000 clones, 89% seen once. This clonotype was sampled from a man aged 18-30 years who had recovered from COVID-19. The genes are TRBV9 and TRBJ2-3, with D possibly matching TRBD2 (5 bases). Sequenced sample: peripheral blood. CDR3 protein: CASSSDLGWRDTQYF. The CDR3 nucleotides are TGTGCCAGCAGCTCAGACTTGGGATGGAGGGATACGCAGTATTTT. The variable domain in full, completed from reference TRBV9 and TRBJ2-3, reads DSGVTQTPKHLITATGQRVTLRCSPRSGDLSVYWYQQSLDQGLQFLIQYYNGEERAKGNILERFSAQQFPDLHSELNLSSLELGDSALYFCASSSDLGWRDTQYFGPGTRLTVL.